The table lists the clone carrying this T cell receptor (beta chain) with a few counts. The Seattle patients joined while their infection was active and were tracked longitudinally afterward. Study processing details: Estimated nucleated cell counts came from reference gene primer amplification. Assay used: immunoSEQ multiplex PCR; TCRdb lists only in-frame clones, some missing. V and J calls and clone size follow that table, whereas D and trimming were derived from the DNA. The table records around 300,000 clones, approximately 90% of them present only once. The data were obtained in a study of blood T cell repertoires in COVID-19. Across the study: Samples representing acute and convalescent COVID-19 were sourced from the United States, Italy and Spain. T cells, B-cell-depleted T cells, or PBMCs provided the cDNA or gDNA that served as material.

The CDR3 loop spans 14 amino acids. V lost 2 bases, J lost 5 bases, and 12 bases lay in between. From germline, CDR1 is SGHTA and CDR2 FQGTGA. Sequenced sample: peripheral blood. The clonotype originates from a woman in her twenties or thirties with COVID-19, enrolled during active disease. The gene calls are TRBV7-3 and TRBJ1-2; D is possibly TRBD1 (5 bases). This CDR3 is CASSLDSSLYGYTF. The CDR3 DNA reads TGTGCCAGCAGCTTAGACAGTAGCCTTTATGGCTACACCTTC.